This T cell receptor (beta chain) was captured by sequencing in a study of beta chain features in type 1 diabetes. This clone was recorded once. The antigen remains undetermined. Overall study results and limits: Researchers report that Type 1 diabetes patients had moderately but significantly shorter TCRB CDR3s across all four CD4+ subsets.

Every isolated RNA sample was fully reverse transcribed, so sequencing captured expressed TCRB transcripts. The table came from immunoSEQ multiplex PCR; TCRdb's copy has only in-frame clones and leaves some out. The table includes about 40,000 clones, approximately 49% detected once. Sequencing used central memory CD4+ T cells from blood. The clonotype was recovered from a young woman in good health.

In nucleotides, the CDR3 is TGCGCCAGCGGGGGGACGGCCGCGTACGAGCAGTACTTC. Its translation is CASGGTAAYEQYF. The chain recombines TRBV4-1 with TRBJ2-7, with D perhaps matching TRBD2 (6 bases). This CDR3 contains 13 residues. Deletions cut 8 bases from V and 4 bases from J, with 15 bases between. In germline, CDR1 is MGHRA, CDR2 YSYEKL.